This T cell receptor (beta chain) comes out of a study of blood T cell repertoires in COVID-19. About the study: Sites in the United States, Italy and Spain provided acute and convalescent COVID-19 samples. Nucleic acid was either cDNA or gDNA, and it came from T cells, B-cell-depleted T cells, or PBMCs.

In the study's own analysis: For nucleated cells, counts were estimated from reference gene primer amplification. Method: immunoSEQ multiplex PCR; TCRdb's copy keeps in-frame clones and lacks some. The V and J calls and clone size are taken from that table; D and trimming were inferred from the DNA. The sample has about 98,000 clones; 87% are singletons. With V trimmed by 4 bases and J by 0 bases, 6 bases remained unmatched. The length of the CDR3 is 15 residues. CDR1 and CDR2 from the germline V gene are SGHRS and YFSETQ. The specimen was peripheral blood. V gene TRBV5-1 combines with J gene TRBJ2-5, with 7 bases aligning to TRBD1. The sequence came from a man between 65 and 85 years old with acute or convalescent COVID-19. CDR3 DNA: TGCGCCAGCAGCGGGGTACAGGGGAACCAAGAGACCCAGTACTTC. Protein: CASSGVQGNQETQYF.